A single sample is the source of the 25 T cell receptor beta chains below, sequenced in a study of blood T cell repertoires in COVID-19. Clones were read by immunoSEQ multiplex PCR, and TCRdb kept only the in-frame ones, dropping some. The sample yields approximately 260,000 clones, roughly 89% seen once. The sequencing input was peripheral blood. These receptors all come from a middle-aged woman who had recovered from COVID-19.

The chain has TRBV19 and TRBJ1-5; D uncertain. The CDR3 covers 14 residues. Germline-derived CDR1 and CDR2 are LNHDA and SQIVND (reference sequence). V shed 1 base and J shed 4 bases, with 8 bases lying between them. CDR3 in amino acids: CASSIVSENQPQHF. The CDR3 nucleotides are TGTGCCAGTAGTATAGTGTCGGAGAATCAGCCCCAGCATTTT.

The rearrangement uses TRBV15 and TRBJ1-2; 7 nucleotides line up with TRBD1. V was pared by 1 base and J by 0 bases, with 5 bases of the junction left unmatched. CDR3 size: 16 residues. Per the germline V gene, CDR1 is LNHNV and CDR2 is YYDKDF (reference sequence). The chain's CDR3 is CATSRVAGQPNYGYTF. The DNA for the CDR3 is TGTGCCACCAGCAGAGTTGCGGGACAGCCTAACTATGGCTACACCTTC.

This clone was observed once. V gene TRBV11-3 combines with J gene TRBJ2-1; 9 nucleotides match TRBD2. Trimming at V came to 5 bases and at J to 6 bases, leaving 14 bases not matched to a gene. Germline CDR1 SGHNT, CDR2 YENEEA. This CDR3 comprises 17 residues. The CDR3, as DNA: TGTGCCAGCAGCGGTAGCGGGAGAGGCGGAATTGGCAATGAGCAGTTCTTC. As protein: CASSGSGRGGIGNEQFF.

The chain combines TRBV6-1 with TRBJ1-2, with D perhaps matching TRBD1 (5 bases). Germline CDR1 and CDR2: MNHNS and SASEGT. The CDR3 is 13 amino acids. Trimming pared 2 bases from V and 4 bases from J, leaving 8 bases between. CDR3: CASSEPQGYGYTF. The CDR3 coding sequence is TGTGCCAGCAGTGAACCCCAGGGCTATGGCTACACCTTC.

As DNA, the CDR3 is TGTGCCAGCAGTTACTCGGGAAGACAGGGCAATGAAAAACTGTTTTTT. This encodes CASSYSGRQGNEKLFF. The J gene is TRBJ1-4, the V gene TRBV6-5; 7 bases line up with TRBD1. Trimming at V came to 0 bases and at J to 5 bases, leaving 6 bases not matched to a gene. The CDR3 extends over 16 amino acids. Germline V gene sequence: CDR1 MNHEY, CDR2 SVGAGI.

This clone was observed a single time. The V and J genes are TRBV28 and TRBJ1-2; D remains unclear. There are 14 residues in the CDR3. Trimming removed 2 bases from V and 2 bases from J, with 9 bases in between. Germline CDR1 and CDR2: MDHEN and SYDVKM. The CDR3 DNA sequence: TGTGCCAGCAGTTTAAGCCGGGTAAACTATGGCTACACCTTC. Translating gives CASSLSRVNYGYTF.

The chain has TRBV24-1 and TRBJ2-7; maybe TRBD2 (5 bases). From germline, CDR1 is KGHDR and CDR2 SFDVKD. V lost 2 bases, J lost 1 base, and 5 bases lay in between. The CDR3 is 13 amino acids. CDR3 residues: CATSDWRSYEQYV. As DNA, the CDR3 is TGTGCCACCAGTGATTGGAGGTCCTACGAGCAGTACGTC.

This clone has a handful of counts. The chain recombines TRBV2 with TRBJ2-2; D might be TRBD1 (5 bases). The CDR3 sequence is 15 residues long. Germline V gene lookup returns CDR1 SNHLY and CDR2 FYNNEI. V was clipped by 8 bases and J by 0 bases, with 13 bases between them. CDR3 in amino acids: CASRTETANTGELFF. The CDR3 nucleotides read TGTGCCAGCCGTACTGAGACAGCGAACACCGGGGAGCTGTTTTTT.

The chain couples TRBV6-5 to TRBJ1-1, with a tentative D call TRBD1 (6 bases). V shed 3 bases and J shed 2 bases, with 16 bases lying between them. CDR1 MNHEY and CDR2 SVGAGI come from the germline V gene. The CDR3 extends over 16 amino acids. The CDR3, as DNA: TGTGCCAGCAGTTATTCTCCAGGGGACGCCAACACTGAAGCTTTCTTT. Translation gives CASSYSPGDANTEAFF.

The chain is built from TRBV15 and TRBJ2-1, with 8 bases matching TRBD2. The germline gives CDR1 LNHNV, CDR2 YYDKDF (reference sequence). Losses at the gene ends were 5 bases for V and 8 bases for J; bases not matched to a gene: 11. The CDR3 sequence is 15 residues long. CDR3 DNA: TGTGCCACCAGCGACCGGGGGGGCCCGAGGGATGAGCAGTTCTTC. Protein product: CATSDRGGPRDEQFF.

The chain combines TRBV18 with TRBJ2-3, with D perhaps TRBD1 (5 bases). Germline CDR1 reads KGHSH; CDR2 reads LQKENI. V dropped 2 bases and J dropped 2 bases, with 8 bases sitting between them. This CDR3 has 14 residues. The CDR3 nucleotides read TGTGCCAGCTCACCAACGACAGACACAGATACGCAGTATTTT. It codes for CASSPTTDTDTQYF. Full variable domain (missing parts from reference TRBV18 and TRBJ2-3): NAGVMQNPRHLVRRRGQEARLRCSPMKGHSHVYWYRQLPEEGLKFMVYLQKENIIDESGMPKERFSAEFPKEGPSILRIQQVVRGDSAAYFCASSPTTDTDTQYFGPGTRLTVL.

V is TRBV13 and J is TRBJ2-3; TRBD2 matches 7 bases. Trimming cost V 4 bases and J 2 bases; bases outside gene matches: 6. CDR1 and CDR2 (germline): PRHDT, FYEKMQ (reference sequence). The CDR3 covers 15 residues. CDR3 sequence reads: CASSSLAENTDTQYF. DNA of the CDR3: TGTGCCAGCAGCTCTCTAGCGGAGAACACAGATACGCAGTATTTT.

Here the CDR3 DNA reads TGCGCCAGCAGCCGCGACAGCAGCTCCTACAATGAGCAGTTCTTC. It yields the protein CASSRDSSSYNEQFF. The chain combines TRBV5-1 with TRBJ2-1; maybe TRBD1 (5 bases). V was trimmed by 4 bases and J by 0 bases, leaving 11 bases between them. The CDR3 is made up of 15 amino acids. Per germline, CDR1 SGHRS and CDR2 YFSETQ.

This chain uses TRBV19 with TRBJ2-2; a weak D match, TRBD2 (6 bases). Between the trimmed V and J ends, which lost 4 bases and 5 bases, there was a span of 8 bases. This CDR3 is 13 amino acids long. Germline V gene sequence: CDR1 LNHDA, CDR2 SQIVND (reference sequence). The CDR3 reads CASSTSGTGELFF. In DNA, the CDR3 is TGTGCCAGTAGTACCAGCGGGACCGGGGAGCTGTTTTTT.

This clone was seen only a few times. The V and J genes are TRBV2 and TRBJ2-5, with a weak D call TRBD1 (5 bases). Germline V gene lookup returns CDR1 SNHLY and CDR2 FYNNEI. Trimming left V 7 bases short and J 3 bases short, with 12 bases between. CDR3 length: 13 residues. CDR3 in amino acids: CASKRTNKETQYF. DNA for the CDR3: TGTGCCAGCAAAAGGACAAATAAAGAGACCCAGTACTTC.

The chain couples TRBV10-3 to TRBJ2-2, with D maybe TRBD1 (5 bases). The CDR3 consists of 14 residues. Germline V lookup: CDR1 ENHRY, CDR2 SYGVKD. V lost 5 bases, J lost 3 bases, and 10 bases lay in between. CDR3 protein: CAISPARDTGELFF. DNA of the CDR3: TGTGCCATCAGTCCGGCCAGGGACACCGGGGAGCTGTTTTTT.

CDR3 sequence reads: CASSPRTEVAFF. The DNA for the CDR3 is TGTGCCAGTAGTCCCCGGACAGAGGTGGCTTTCTTT. The chain couples TRBV19 to TRBJ1-1; the D gene is possibly TRBD1 (6 bases). The CDR3 length is 12 residues. V lost 5 bases and J 11 bases, leaving 15 bases between the germline ends. The germline gives CDR1 LNHDA, CDR2 SQIVND (reference sequence).

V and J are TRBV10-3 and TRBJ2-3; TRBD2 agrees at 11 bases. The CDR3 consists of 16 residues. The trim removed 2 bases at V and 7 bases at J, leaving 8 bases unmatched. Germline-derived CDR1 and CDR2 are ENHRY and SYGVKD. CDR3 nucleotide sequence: TGTGCCATCAGTGAGAAGCTAGCGGGGGGTGGGAATACGCAGTATTTT. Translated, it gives CAISEKLAGGGNTQYF.

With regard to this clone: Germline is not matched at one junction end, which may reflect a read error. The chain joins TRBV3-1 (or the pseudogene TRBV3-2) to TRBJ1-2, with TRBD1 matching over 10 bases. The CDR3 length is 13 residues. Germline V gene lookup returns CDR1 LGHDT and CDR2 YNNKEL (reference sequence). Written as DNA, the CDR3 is TGTACCAGCAGCCAAGAGGGATCCGGGACAGGGGCTTTT. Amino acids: CTSSQEGSGTGAF.

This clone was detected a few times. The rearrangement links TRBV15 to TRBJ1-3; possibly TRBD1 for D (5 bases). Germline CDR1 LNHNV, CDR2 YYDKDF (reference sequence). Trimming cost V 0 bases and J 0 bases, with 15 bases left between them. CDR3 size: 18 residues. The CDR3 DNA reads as TGTGCCACCAGCAGAGACGGCCGGGGGACCGCCTCTGGAAACACCATATATTTT. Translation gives CATSRDGRGTASGNTIYF.

Written as DNA, the CDR3 is TGTGCCAGCAGCTTAGCGGGGGGGACTTTTCGCCACACAGATACGCAGTATTTT. It codes for CASSLAGGTFRHTDTQYF. The rearrangement uses TRBV7-2 and TRBJ2-3, with 7 positions matching TRBD2. CDR1 is SGHTA and CDR2 is FQGNSA in the germline V gene. This CDR3 spans 18 amino acids. V lost 0 bases and J lost 2; bases outside the gene matches: 11.

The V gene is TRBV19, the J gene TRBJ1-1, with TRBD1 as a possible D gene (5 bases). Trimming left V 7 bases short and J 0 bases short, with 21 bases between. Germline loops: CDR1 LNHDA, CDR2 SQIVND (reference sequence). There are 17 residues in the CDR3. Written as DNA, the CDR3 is TGTGCCAGTACCCCCTGGACAACCGGAACGATGAACACTGAAGCTTTCTTT. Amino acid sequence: CASTPWTTGTMNTEAFF.

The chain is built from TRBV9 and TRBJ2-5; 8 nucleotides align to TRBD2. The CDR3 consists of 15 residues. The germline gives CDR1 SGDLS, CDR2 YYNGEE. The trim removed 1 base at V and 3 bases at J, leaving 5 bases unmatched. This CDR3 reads CASSVLGLGKETQYF. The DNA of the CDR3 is TGTGCCAGCAGCGTACTGGGACTAGGAAAAGAGACCCAGTACTTC.

DNA for the CDR3: TGTGCCACCAGCTTGACTAGCGGGAGTAGGTACGATGAGCAGTTCTTC. Translating gives CATSLTSGSRYDEQFF. This chain joins TRBV15 and TRBJ2-1, with TRBD2 identical over 12 bases. With V trimmed by 5 bases and J by 8 bases, 10 bases remained unmatched. Germline V gene data show CDR1 as LNHNV and CDR2 as YYDKDF (reference sequence). The CDR3 covers 16 residues.

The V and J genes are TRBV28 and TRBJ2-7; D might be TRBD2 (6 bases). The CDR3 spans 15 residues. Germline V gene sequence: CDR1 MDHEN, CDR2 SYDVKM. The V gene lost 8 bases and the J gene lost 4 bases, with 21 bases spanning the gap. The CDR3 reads CASSWGGPPGYEQYF. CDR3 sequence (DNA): TGTGCCAGCTCCTGGGGAGGACCCCCCGGATACGAGCAGTACTTC.